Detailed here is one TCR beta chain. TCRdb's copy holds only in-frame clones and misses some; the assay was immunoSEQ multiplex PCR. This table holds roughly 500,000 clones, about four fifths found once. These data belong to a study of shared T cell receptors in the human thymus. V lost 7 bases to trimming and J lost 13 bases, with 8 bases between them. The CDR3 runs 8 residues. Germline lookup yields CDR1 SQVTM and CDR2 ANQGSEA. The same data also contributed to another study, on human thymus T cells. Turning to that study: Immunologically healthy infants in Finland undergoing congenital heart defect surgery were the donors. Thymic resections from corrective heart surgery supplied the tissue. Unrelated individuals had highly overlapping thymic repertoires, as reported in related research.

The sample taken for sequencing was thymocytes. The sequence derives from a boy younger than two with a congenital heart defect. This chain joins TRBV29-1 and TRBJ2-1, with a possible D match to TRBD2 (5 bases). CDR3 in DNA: TGCAGCGGGGGAGAACAGTTCTTC. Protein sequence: CSGGEQFF.